Below are 25 T cell receptor beta chains sequenced from a single sample in a study of blood T cells in healthy people across ages. Combining a sample-barcoded 5' primer with a J-beta primer mix, a second PCR ran for roughly 7 to 11 cycles. TCRdb recomputed calls from the 5' RACE reads with MiXCR, one row per CDR3 protein. The table has around 650,000 distinct CDR3 sequences, about 43% seen once. Sequences were obtained from blood. Receptors originate from a man older than 75 in good health.

The gene calls are TRBV20-1 and TRBJ2-5; 7 nucleotides agree with TRBD1. CDR1 is DFQATT, CDR2 SNEGSKA, per germline (reference sequence). J gave up 1 base and V 6 bases, and 17 bases lay outside the gene matches. This CDR3 comprises 17 residues. CDR3 coding DNA: TGCAGTGCCATAGTGGAGAGAGGGGGCTTTTTCCAAGAGACCCAGTACTTC. Residues: CSAIVERGGFFQETQYF.

This clonotype has a count of ten or more. The genes are TRBV20-1 and TRBJ1-2, with 9 bases fitting TRBD1. With V trimmed by 3 bases and J by 3 bases, 11 bases remained unmatched. The CDR3 is made up of 16 amino acids. Germline V gives CDR1 DFQATT, CDR2 SNEGSKA (reference sequence). In DNA, the CDR3 is TGCAGTGCTAGGGATATCGGACAGGGGCAATACTATGGCTACACCTTC. Its protein is CSARDIGQGQYYGYTF.

This clonotype turned up a few times. This chain uses TRBV24-1 with TRBJ2-1; tentatively, D is TRBD1 or TRBD2 (5 bases each). CDR1 is KGHDR, CDR2 SFDVKD, per germline. Trimming shortened V by 10 bases and J by 5 bases, and 14 bases separated the two germline ends. CDR3 length: 13 residues. The CDR3 spells CATGPTTNNEQFF. The CDR3 nucleotides read TGTGCCACGGGACCTACGACAAACAATGAGCAGTTCTTC.

A few counts support this clonotype. The genes are TRBV15 and TRBJ2-1; maybe TRBD2 (5 bases). The CDR3 runs to 13 residues. Trimming removed 4 bases at V and 9 bases at J, with 13 bases between. Germline loops: CDR1 LNHNV, CDR2 YYDKDF (reference sequence). CDR3 residues: CATSNSGRGEQFF. The CDR3 coding sequence is TGTGCCACCAGCAACTCGGGCCGGGGTGAGCAGTTCTTC.

This clonotype was counted between two and nine times. A read error may be the cause here, since a much bigger clone is one base away. The chain uses TRBV29-1 and TRBJ2-3; D call uncertain. The CDR3 consists of 11 residues. Germline V gene data show CDR1 as SQVTM and CDR2 as ANQGSEA. The CDR3 DNA follows: TGCGGCGTTGTAGTTCTGGATACGCAGTATTTT. Translating it yields CGVVVLDTQYF.

The chain joins TRBV20-1 to TRBJ1-1; D remains ambiguous. The germline V and J ends were trimmed by 5 bases and 0 bases, with 19 bases remaining between them. Germline CDR1 DFQATT, CDR2 SNEGSKA (reference sequence). The CDR3 consists of 16 residues. CDR3 protein: CSAATPAAGVNTEAFF. The CDR3 DNA sequence: TGCAGTGCTGCCACCCCTGCGGCAGGCGTGAACACTGAAGCTTTCTTT.

This clonotype appeared a few times. The chain employs TRBV6-6 and TRBJ2-1; D not certain. V was clipped by 2 bases and J by 9 bases, with 11 bases between them. The CDR3 consists of 13 residues. CDR1 and CDR2 from the germline V gene are MNHNY and SVGAGI (reference sequence). The CDR3 loop is CASSYQAVAEQFF. CDR3 in DNA: TGTGCCAGCAGTTACCAGGCCGTGGCTGAGCAGTTCTTC.

This clonotype has at least ten counts. CDR3 region: CASSLGGDRVEQYF. CDR3 in DNA: TGTGCCAGCAGCTTAGGGGGAGACAGGGTCGAGCAGTACTTC. The V gene is TRBV7-2, the J gene TRBJ2-7, with 7 bases identical to TRBD1. Germline CDR1 reads SGHTA; CDR2 reads FQGNSA. Trimming cost V 1 base and J 6 bases; bases outside gene matches: 6. This CDR3 comprises 14 residues.

The V and J genes are TRBV12-3 or TRBV12-4 and TRBJ2-1, with TRBD2 identical over 10 bases. J lost 6 bases, V lost 7 bases, and 12 bases had no gene match. The CDR3 totals 16 residues. The CDR3 DNA follows: TGTGCCAGCAATCACGGACTAGCGGCCGTCAGCAATGAGCAGTTCTTC. Protein: CASNHGLAAVSNEQFF.

This clonotype occurred many times. The V gene is TRBV4-3, the J gene TRBJ2-7, with 13 bases lining up with TRBD2. Germline values: CDR1 LGHNA, CDR2 YSLEER. V shed 0 bases and J 1 base; nucleotides not matched to a gene: 6. The CDR3 runs to 18 residues. The CDR3: CASSQELLGLAGSYEQYF. CDR3 sequence (DNA): TGCGCCAGCAGCCAAGAACTATTGGGACTAGCGGGATCCTACGAGCAGTACTTC.

The chain has TRBV6-2 or TRBV6-3 and TRBJ2-5; 14 positions match TRBD2. Germline V gene data show CDR1 as MNHEY and CDR2 as SVGEGT. With 7 bases clipped from V and 1 base from J, the junction kept 5 bases outside the gene matches. This CDR3 has 16 amino acids. The CDR3 bases are TGTGCCAGCATGACTAGCGGGAGGGCCCTCCAAGAGACCCAGTACTTC. It codes for CASMTSGRALQETQYF.

The chain employs TRBV5-1 and TRBJ2-1, with 10 positions matching TRBD2. The CDR3 is 16 amino acids. The germline V gene has CDR1 SGHRS and CDR2 YFSETQ. J lost 13 bases, V lost 2 bases, and 15 bases had no gene match. The CDR3 DNA sequence: TGCGCCAGCAGCTTAGGCGGGACTAGCGTTCAAGAGACCCAGTTCTTC. Amino acids: CASSLGGTSVQETQFF.

The V and J genes are TRBV20-1 and TRBJ1-5; no clear D. The V gene's germline CDR1 is DFQATT and CDR2 SNEGSKA (reference sequence). V lost 0 bases, J lost 1 base, and 7 bases lay in between. This CDR3 region has 14 residues. CDR3 region: CSARDGMSNQPQHF. The CDR3 region has the DNA TGCAGTGCTAGAGACGGGATGAGCAATCAGCCCCAGCATTTT.

The CDR3 DNA reads TGCGCCGGTAAGCGTGGGGAGGCGGATGAGCAGTTCTTC. Translation: CAGKRGEADEQFF. The chain is built from TRBV5-1 and TRBJ2-1; tentative D call: TRBD2 (6 bases). Germline loops: CDR1 SGHRS, CDR2 YFSETQ. Trimming took off 10 bases at V and 8 bases at J, with 19 bases between the two ends. This CDR3 comprises 13 residues.

CDR3 amino acids: CASSRTAGNTEAFF. The CDR3 nucleotides are TGCGCCAGCAGCCGGACAGCGGGGAACACTGAAGCTTTCTTT. The chain carries TRBV5-1 and TRBJ1-1; a possible D gene is TRBD1 (6 bases). V lost 4 bases, J lost 1 base, and 11 bases lay in between. The CDR3 sequence is 14 residues long. Germline CDR1 SGHRS, CDR2 YFSETQ.

As to this clonotype: One junction end disagrees with the germline gene, perhaps due to a read error. This chain joins TRBV4-2 and TRBJ2-1; 8 bases line up with TRBD1. The germline gives CDR1 LGHNA, CDR2 YNFKEQ. The CDR3 sequence is 19 residues long. The CDR3 spells CATSQNPFKTGAHYNEQFF. CDR3 DNA sequence: TGTGCCACCAGCCAAAATCCGTTTAAGACAGGGGCTCACTACAATGAGCAGTTCTTC.

This clonotype occurred a few times. DNA of the CDR3: TGTGCCAGCAGCCCCGTCGGGGATTCAGCCTACAATGAGCAGTTCTTC. Protein product: CASSPVGDSAYNEQFF. The rearrangement uses TRBV9 and TRBJ2-1; D is perhaps TRBD2 (5 bases). CDR1 is SGDLS, CDR2 YYNGEE, per germline. CDR3 length: 16 amino acids. Trimming took 4 bases from V and 2 from J, leaving 16 bases between them.

On this clonotype itself: A read error may account for a junction end that differs from germline. This chain uses TRBV11-3 with TRBJ2-5; tentative D call: TRBD1 (6 bases). The CDR3 runs to 16 residues. Germline V gene sequence: CDR1 SGHNT, CDR2 YENEEA. The CDR3 nucleotides read TGTGCCCGCAGCTTAGGTCGCAGGGGTACCCAAGAGACCCAGTACTTC. Translating gives CARSLGRRGTQETQYF.

In its sample, this clonotype was seen many times. This chain uses TRBV10-3 with TRBJ2-7; the match to TRBD2 covers 12 bases. The J segment lost 2 bases and the V segment lost 7 bases, leaving 6 bases of the junction unmatched. The CDR3 length is 15 residues. CDR1 is ENHRY and CDR2 is SYGVKD in the germline V gene. Written as DNA, the CDR3 is TGTGCCATCAAGGAGACTAGCGGGAGCACCTACGAGCAGTACTTC. It specifies CAIKETSGSTYEQYF.

In its sample, this clonotype was seen many times. The chain uses TRBV20-1 and TRBJ1-4; weak D call: TRBD1 (5 bases). Germline CDR1 is DFQATT and CDR2 is SNEGSKA (reference sequence). CDR3 length: 13 residues. Trimming removed 3 bases at V and 8 bases at J, with 13 bases between. The CDR3 DNA follows: TGCAGTGCTAGGGACAACCAGAAGGAAAAACTGTTTTTT. Translated: CSARDNQKEKLFF.

V is TRBV18 and J is TRBJ2-7; D uncertain. Looked up from germline, CDR1 is KGHSH and CDR2 is LQKENI. This CDR3 region has 15 residues. The germline V and J ends were trimmed by 7 bases and 2 bases, with 18 bases remaining between them. The chain's CDR3 is CASLTGPLGTYEQYF. In DNA form, the CDR3 reads TGTGCCAGCTTAACGGGCCCCTTAGGTACCTACGAGCAGTACTTC.

With regard to this clonotype: Its ends do not fully match the called genes, so a read error is possible. The V call is TRBV20-1, the J call TRBJ2-5; the match to TRBD2 covers 9 bases. In germline, CDR1 is DFQATT, CDR2 SNEGSKA (reference sequence). The CDR3 has 13 residues. CDR3 amino acids: CSAPIVAGEAQYF. CDR3 in DNA: TGCAGTGCACCAATCGTAGCGGGAGAGGCCCAGTACTTC.

This clonotype showed up just a few times. This chain links TRBV6-2 or TRBV6-3 with TRBJ2-7, with 7 bases aligning to TRBD1. The CDR3 has 17 amino acids. The junction had 17 bases not matched to a gene; V was cut back by 6 bases and J by 3 bases. Germline CDR1 MNHEY, CDR2 SVGEGT. The CDR3 spells CASSPILWDSLNYEQYF. CDR3 in DNA: TGTGCCAGCAGCCCAATCTTATGGGACAGCCTCAACTACGAGCAGTACTTC.

This clonotype has just a few counts. An end of the junction does not agree with germline; a read error may underlie this. This chain connects TRBV10-1 to TRBJ2-3, with a tentative D call TRBD2 (5 bases). This CDR3 has 15 residues. The germline V gene has CDR1 WNHNN and CDR2 SYGVQD (reference sequence). CDR3 nucleotides: TGCGCCAACAGTGAGCCCAGCGGAGCCACAGATACGCAGTATTTT. Protein product: CANSEPSGATDTQYF.

This clonotype was seen ten or more times. The chain carries TRBV12-3 or TRBV12-4 and TRBJ2-4; either TRBD1 or TRBD2 may supply D (5 bases each). This CDR3 region has 15 residues. Trimming removed 5 bases from V and 6 bases from J, with 17 bases in between. The CDR3 here is CASSSRDAGGNIQYF. CDR3 in DNA: TGTGCCAGCAGTAGCCGGGACGCAGGTGGAAACATTCAGTACTTC.